This is a list of T cell receptor beta chains from one sample in a study of T-cell reconstitution after alpha-beta-depleted transplantation in children. TCRdb reprocessed the PCR reads via MiXCR and lists one record per CDR3 protein. The data show 170,000 or so distinct CDR3 sequences, less than 8% seen once. Here the sequenced sample was PBMCs from the stem cell graft donor, taken from the stem cell graft. All receptors come from a human donor who donated a stem cell graft to a child with Wiskott-Aldrich syndrome. The CDR3 runs from the conserved cysteine through the conserved F or W. Fields, in order: D gene, V gene, clone size, J gene, CDR3 DNA, CDR3 protein. D genes are given only for firm matches. Clone sizes are given selectively: once, few, many, or a class where the clone is expanded.

-	TRBV5-6	many	TRBJ2-4	TGTGCCAGCAGCTTGGCGGGGGCGGGAGATGTGGCCAAAAACATTCAGTACTTC	CASSLAGAGDVAKNIQYF
-	TRBV19	few	TRBJ2-2	TGTGCCAGTAGTATAGGACCGAACACCGGGGAGCTGTTTTTT	CASSIGPNTGELFF
-	TRBV7-9	few	TRBJ1-6	TGTGCCAGCAGCTTAGCAACAGGGTTCGGCTCCTATAATTCACCCCTCCACTTT	CASSLATGFGSYNSPLHF
TRBD1	TRBV12-3/TRBV12-4	few	TRBJ1-5	TGTGCCAGCAGTTTTGGGGTTATTGGACAGGGTAATCAGCCCCAGCATTTT	CASSFGVIGQGNQPQHF
-	TRBV20-1	many	TRBJ1-3	TGCAGTGTGCCACACGACGCTGGAAACACCATATATTTT	CSVPHDAGNTIYF
TRBD2	TRBV12-3/TRBV12-4	many	TRBJ2-7	TGTGCCAGCAGTGGTGTACTAGCGGCCTTCGGGCAGTACTTC	CASSGVLAAFGQYF
-	TRBV27	-	TRBJ1-2	TGTGCCAGCAGACCCACACTAGCGACGGGGATAGGCTACACCTTC	CASRPTLATGIGYTF
TRBD2	TRBV6-5	many	TRBJ2-2	TGTGCCAGCAGTACTAGCGTAGGCACCGGGGAGCTGTTTTTT	CASSTSVGTGELFF
TRBD1	TRBV5-1	many	TRBJ1-5	TGCGCCAGCAGCTACGGACAGGGCAATCAGCCCCAGCATTTT	CASSYGQGNQPQHF
TRBD1	TRBV6-5	few	TRBJ1-5	TGTGCCAGCAGTTACCGCGGGACAGCCGATCAGCCCCAGCATTTT	CASSYRGTADQPQHF
-	TRBV30	few	TRBJ1-2	TGTGCCTGGAGTGACAGGGAGTACTATGGCTACACCTTC	CAWSDREYYGYTF
TRBD1	TRBV12-3/TRBV12-4	many	TRBJ1-3	TGTGCCAGCAGGGACAGGGGTACTGGAAACACCATATATTTT	CASRDRGTGNTIYF